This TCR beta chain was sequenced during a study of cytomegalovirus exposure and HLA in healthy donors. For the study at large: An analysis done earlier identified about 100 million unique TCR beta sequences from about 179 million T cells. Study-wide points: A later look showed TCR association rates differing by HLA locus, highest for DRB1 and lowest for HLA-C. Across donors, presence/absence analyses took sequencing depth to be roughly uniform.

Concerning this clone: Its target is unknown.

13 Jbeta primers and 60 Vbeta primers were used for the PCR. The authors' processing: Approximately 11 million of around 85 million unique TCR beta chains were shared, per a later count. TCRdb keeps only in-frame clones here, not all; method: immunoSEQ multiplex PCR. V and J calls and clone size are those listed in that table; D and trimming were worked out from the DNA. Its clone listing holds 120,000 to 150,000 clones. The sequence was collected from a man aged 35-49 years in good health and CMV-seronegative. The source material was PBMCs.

CDR3 in amino acids: CASSSRGGAARRQYF. The CDR3 DNA sequence: TGTGCCAGCAGTTCCCGGGGAGGGGCTGCCAGACGGCAGTACTTC. V usage is TRBV6-5 and J usage is TRBJ2-7, with 7 bases lining up with TRBD2. The V gene's germline CDR1 is MNHEY and CDR2 SVGAGI. The CDR3 sequence is 15 residues long. Losses at the gene ends were 4 bases for V and 9 bases for J; bases not matched to a gene: 15.